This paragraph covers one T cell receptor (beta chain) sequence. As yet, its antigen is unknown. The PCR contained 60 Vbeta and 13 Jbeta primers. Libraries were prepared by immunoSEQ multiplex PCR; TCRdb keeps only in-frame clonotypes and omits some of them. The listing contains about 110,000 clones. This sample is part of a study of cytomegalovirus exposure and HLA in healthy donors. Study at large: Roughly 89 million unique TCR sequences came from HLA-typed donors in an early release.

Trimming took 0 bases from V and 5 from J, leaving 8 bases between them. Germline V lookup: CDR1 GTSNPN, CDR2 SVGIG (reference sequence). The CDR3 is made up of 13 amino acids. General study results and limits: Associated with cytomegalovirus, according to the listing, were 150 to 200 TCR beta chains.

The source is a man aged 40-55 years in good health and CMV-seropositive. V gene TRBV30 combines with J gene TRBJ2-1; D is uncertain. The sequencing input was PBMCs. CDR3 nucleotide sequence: TGTGCCTGGAGTGTAGGAGCTAACAATGAGCAGTTCTTC. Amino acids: CAWSVGANNEQFF.